This entry lists 6 T cell receptor beta chains sequenced from one sample in a study of cytomegalovirus exposure and HLA in healthy donors. The primer mix had 60 Vbeta and 13 Jbeta primers. Here immunoSEQ multiplex PCR was the method, and the copy in TCRdb shows in-frame clones only, minus some. Here the sample spans 200,000 or so clones, 80% to 85% being singletons. Sequencing used PBMCs. These receptors were obtained from a woman aged 18-29 years in good health and CMV-seropositive.

The chain is built from TRBV7-3 and TRBJ2-2; D is possibly TRBD1 (6 bases). Germline assignment: CDR1 SGHTA and CDR2 FQGTGA. This CDR3 region has 16 residues. V lost 0 bases, J lost 5 bases, and 13 bases lay in between. DNA of the CDR3: TGTGCCAGCAGCTTAACGTCGGCTAGGGGGACCGGGGAGCTGTTTTTT. This translates into CASSLTSARGTGELFF.

The J gene is TRBJ1-6, the V gene TRBV6-1; 9 bases line up with TRBD1. The CDR3 spans 14 residues. V lost 4 bases and J lost 10; bases outside the gene matches: 5. In germline, CDR1 is MNHNS, CDR2 SASEGT. The chain's CDR3 is CASSGDRESSPLHF. CDR3 nucleotide sequence: TGTGCCAGCAGTGGGGACAGGGAGAGCTCACCCCTCCACTTT.

The chain employs TRBV10-1 and TRBJ2-3; 10 bases agree with TRBD2. This CDR3 is built from 16 residues. Losses at the gene ends were 0 bases for V and 5 bases for J; bases not matched to a gene: 5. Looked up from germline, CDR1 is WNHNN and CDR2 is SYGVQD (reference sequence). CDR3 loop: CASSESQAGGIDTQYF. CDR3 nucleotides: TGCGCCAGCAGTGAGTCTCAAGCGGGGGGGATAGATACGCAGTATTTT.

The CDR3 sequence: CASKVGGMVYDQPQHF. CDR3 coding DNA: TGTGCCAGCAAGGTTGGGGGCATGGTTTATGATCAGCCCCAGCATTTT. The rearrangement joins TRBV2 to TRBJ1-5, with D maybe TRBD1 (6 bases). This CDR3 has 16 amino acids. The germline V gene has CDR1 SNHLY and CDR2 FYNNEI. V shed 7 bases and J shed 5 bases, with 21 bases lying between them.

This chain links TRBV7-6 with TRBJ2-2, with 7 bases identical to TRBD2. This CDR3 is built from 17 residues. The V segment lost 2 bases and the J segment 4 bases; nucleotides outside the gene matches: 10. Germline V gene sequence: CDR1 SGHVS, CDR2 FNYEAQ. CDR3 nucleotides: TGTGCCAGCAGCTTACTTGATCCGGGAGGAACCACCGGGGAGCTGTTTTTT. Amino acids: CASSLLDPGGTTGELFF.

The chain uses TRBV5-6 and TRBJ1-2, with TRBD1 matching 7 bases. V shed 1 base, J shed 4 bases, and the junction held 13 bases outside the gene matches. In germline, CDR1 is SGHDT, CDR2 YYEEEE. CDR3 size: 17 residues. CDR3 protein: CASSLWNWWDSVYGYTF. The CDR3 DNA is TGTGCCAGCAGCTTGTGGAACTGGTGGGACAGCGTCTATGGCTACACCTTC.